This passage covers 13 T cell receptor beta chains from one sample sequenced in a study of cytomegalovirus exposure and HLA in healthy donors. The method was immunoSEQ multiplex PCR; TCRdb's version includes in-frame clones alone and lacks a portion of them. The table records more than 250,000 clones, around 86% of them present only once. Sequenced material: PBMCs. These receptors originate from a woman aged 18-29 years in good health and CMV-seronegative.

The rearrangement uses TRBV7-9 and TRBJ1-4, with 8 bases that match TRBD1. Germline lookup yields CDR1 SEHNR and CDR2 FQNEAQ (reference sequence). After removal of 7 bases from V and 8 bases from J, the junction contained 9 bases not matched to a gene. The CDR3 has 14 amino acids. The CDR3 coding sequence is TGTGCCAGCAACTCTGGGACAGGTCGGGAAAAACTGTTTTTT. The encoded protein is CASNSGTGREKLFF.

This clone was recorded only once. CDR3 residues: CAGKGRSRNEQFF. CDR3 in DNA: TGTGCCGGAAAGGGGAGGTCGCGCAATGAGCAGTTCTTC. The chain carries TRBV7-9 and TRBJ2-1; D is possibly TRBD2 (6 bases). This CDR3 has 13 amino acids. Germline V gene sequence: CDR1 SEHNR, CDR2 FQNEAQ (reference sequence). V lost 11 bases and J 6 bases, leaving 17 bases between the germline ends.

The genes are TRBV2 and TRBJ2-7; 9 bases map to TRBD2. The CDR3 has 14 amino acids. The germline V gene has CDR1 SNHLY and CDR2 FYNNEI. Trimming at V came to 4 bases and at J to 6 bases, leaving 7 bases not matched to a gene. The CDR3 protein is CASSGSGSRGEQYF. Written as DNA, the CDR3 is TGTGCCAGCAGTGGTAGCGGGAGCAGAGGCGAGCAGTACTTC.

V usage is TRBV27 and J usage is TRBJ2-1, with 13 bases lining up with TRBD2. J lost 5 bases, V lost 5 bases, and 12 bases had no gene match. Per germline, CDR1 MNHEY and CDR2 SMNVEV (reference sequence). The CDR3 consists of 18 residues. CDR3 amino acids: CASSPPGTSGIRDNEQFF. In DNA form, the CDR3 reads TGTGCCAGCAGTCCCCCCGGGACTAGCGGGATAAGGGACAATGAGCAGTTCTTC.

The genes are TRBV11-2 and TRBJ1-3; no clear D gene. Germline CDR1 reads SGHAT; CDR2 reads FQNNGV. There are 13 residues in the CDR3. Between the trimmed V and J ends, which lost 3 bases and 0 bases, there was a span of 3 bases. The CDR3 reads CASSFRSGNTIYF. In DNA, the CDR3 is TGTGCCAGCAGCTTCCGCTCTGGAAACACCATATATTTT.

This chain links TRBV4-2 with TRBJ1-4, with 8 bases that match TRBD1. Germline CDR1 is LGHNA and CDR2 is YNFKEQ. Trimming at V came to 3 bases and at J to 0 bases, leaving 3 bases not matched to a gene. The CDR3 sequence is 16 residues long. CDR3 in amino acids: CASSQEQGATNEKLFF. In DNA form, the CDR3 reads TGTGCCAGCAGCCAGGAACAGGGGGCAACTAATGAAAAACTGTTTTTT.

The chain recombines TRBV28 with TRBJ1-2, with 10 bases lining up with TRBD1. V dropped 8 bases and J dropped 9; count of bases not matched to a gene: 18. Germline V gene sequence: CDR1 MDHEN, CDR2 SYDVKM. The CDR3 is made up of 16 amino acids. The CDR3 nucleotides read TGTGCCAGCCGTACGGCCCAATCCGGGACAGGGGCGAGCTACACCTTC. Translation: CASRTAQSGTGASYTF.

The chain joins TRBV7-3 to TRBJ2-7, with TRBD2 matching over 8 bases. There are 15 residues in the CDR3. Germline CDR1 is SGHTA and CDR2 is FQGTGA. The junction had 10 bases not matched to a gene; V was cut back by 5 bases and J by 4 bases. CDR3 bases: TGTGCCAGCAGCCTCCGGAGCGGGAGTAATTACGAGCAGTACTTC. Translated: CASSLRSGSNYEQYF. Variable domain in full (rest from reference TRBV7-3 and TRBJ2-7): GAGVSQTPSNKVTEKGKYVELRCDPISGHTALYWYRQSLGQGPEFLIYFQGTGAADDSGLPNDRFFAVRPEGSVSTLKIQRTERGDSAVYLCASSLRSGSNYEQYFGPGTRLTVT.

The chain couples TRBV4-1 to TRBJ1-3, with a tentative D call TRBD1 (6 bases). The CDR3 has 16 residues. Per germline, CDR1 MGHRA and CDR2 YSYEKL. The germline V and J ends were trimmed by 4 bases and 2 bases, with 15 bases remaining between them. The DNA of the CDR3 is TGCGCCAGCAGCCCCCCGCAGGGGCAGGCTGGAAACACCATATATTTT. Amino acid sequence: CASSPPQGQAGNTIYF.

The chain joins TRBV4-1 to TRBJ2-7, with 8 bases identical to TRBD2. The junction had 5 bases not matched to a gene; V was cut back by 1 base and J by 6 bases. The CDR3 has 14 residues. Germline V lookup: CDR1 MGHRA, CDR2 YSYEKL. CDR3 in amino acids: CASSQGGLASEQYF. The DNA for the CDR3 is TGCGCCAGCAGCCAAGGCGGACTAGCCTCCGAGCAGTACTTC.

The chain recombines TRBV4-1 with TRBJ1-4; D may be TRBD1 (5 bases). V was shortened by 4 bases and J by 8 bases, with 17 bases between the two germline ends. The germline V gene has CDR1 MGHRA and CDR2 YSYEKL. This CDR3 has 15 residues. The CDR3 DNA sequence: TGCGCCAGCAGCCGGGGGGAACCGGGTGGAGAAAAACTGTTTTTT. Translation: CASSRGEPGGEKLFF.

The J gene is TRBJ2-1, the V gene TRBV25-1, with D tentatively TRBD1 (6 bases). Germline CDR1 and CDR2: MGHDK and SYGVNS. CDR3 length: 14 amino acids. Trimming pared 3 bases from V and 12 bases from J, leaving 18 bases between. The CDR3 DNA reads TGTGCCAGCAGTGACGCTGGGGGCGGCGGAAGGCAGTTCTTC. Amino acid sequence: CASSDAGGGGRQFF.

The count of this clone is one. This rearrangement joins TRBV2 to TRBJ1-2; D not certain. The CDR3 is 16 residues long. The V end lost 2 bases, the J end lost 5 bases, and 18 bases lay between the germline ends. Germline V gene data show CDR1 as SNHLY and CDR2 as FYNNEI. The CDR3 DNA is TGTGCCAGCAGTGAATTGAGCGGAACTACGACTTATGGCTACACCTTC. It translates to CASSELSGTTTYGYTF.